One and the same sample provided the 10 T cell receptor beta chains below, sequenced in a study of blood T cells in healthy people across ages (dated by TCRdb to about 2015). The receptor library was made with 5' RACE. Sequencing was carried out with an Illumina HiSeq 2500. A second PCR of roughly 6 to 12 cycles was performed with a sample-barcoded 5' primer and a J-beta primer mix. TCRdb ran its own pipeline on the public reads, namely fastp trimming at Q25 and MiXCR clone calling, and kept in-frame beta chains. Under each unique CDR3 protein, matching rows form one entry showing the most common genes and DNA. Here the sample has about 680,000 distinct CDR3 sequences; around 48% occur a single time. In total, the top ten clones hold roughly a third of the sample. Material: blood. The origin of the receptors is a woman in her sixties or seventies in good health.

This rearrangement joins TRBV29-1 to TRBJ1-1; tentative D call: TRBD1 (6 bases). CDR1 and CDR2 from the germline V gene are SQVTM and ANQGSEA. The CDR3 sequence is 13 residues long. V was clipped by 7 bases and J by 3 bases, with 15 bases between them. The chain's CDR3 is CSAHQDSYTEAFF. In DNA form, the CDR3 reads TGCAGCGCCCATCAGGACAGTTACACTGAAGCTTTCTTT. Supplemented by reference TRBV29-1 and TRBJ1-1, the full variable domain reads SAVISQKPSRDICQRGTSLTIQCQVDSQVTMMFWYRQQPGQSLTLIATANQGSEATYESGFVIDKFPISRPNLTFSTLTVSNMSPEDSSIYLCSAHQDSYTEAFFGQGTRLTVV.

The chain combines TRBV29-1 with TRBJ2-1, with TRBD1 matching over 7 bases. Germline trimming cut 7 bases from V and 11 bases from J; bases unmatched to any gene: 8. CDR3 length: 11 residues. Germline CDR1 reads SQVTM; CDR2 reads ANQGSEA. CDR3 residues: CSGTGRGKQFF. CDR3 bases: TGCAGCGGGACAGGCAGGGGAAAGCAGTTCTTC.

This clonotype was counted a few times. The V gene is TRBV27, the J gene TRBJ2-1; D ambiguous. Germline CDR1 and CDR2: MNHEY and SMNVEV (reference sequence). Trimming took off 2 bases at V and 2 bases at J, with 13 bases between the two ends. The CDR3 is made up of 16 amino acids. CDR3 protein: CASSLIAGPTYNEQFF. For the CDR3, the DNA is TGTGCCAGCAGTTTAATCGCAGGTCCTACCTACAATGAGCAGTTCTTC.

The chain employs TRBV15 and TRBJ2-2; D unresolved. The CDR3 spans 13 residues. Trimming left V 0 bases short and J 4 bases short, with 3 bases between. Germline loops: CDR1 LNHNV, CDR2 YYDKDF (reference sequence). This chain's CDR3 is CATSREGTGELFF. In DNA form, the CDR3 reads TGTGCCACCAGCAGAGAGGGCACCGGGGAGCTGTTTTTT.

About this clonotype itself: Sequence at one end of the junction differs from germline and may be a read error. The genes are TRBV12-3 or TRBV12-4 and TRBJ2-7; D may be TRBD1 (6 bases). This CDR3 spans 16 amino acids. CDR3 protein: CASRAARGESSHEQYF. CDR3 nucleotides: TGTGCCAGCAGAGCCGCCAGGGGCGAGAGCTCCCACGAGCAGTACTTC.

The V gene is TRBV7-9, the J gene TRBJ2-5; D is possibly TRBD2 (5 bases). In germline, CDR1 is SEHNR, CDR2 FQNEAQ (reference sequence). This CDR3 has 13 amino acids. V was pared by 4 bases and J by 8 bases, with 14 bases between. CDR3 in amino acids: CASSSGIRITQYF. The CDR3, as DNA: TGTGCCAGCAGCTCGGGAATTCGGATTACCCAGTACTTC.

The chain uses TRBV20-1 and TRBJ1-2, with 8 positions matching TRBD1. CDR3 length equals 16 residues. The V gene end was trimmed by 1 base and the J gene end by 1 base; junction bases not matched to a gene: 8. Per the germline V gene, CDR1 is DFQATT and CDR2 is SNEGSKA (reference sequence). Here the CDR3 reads CSARGDRPNLNYGYTF. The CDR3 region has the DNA TGCAGTGCTAGAGGGGACAGGCCTAACCTTAACTATGGCTACACCTTC.

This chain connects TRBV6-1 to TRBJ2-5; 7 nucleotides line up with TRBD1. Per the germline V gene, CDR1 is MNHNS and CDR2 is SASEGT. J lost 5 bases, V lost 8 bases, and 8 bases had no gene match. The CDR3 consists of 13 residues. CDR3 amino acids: CASLMTGMETQYF. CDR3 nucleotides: TGTGCCAGCCTGATGACAGGGATGGAGACCCAGTACTTC.

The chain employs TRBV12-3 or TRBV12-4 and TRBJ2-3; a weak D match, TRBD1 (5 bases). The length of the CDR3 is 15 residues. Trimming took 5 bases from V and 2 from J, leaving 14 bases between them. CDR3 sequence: CASSQGRPPTDTQYF. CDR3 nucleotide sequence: TGTGCCAGCAGTCAGGGCAGGCCGCCCACAGATACGCAGTATTTT.

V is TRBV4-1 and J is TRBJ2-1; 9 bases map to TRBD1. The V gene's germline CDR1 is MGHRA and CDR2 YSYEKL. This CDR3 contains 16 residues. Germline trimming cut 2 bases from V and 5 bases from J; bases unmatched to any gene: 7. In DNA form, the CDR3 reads TGCGCCAGCAGCCAACGGGACAGGGTTAGACACAATGAGCAGTTCTTC. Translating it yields CASSQRDRVRHNEQFF.